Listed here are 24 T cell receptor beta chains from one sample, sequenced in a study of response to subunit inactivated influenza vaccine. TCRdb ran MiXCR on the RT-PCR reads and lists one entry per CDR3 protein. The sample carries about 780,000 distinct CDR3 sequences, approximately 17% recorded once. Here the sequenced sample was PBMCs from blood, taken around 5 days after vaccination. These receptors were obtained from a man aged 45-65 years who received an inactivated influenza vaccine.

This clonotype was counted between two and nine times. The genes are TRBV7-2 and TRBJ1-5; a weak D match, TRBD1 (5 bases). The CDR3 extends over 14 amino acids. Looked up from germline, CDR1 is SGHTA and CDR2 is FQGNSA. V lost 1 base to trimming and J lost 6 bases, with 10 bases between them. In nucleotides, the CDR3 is TGTGCCAGCAGCTTAGTACTGACAGCTCAGCCCCAGCATTTT. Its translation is CASSLVLTAQPQHF.

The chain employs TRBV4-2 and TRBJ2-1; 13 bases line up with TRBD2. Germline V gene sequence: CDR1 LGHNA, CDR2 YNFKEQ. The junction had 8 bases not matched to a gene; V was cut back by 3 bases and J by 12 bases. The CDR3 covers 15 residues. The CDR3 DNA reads TGTGCCAGCAGCCAGATCGGACTAGCGGGGGAGGGGCAGTTCTTC. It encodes CASSQIGLAGEGQFF.

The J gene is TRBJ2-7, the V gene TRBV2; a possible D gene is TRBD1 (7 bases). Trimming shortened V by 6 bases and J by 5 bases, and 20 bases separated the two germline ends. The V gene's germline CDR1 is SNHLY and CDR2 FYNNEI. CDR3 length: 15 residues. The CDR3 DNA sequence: TGTGCCAGCAGGGAGGGACAGTGGAGTTTGGACGAGCAGTACTTC. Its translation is CASREGQWSLDEQYF.

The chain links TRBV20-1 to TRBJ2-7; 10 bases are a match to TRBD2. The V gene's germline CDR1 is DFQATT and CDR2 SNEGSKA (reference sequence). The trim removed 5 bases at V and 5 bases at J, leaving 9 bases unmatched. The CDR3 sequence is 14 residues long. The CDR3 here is CSAGLAGGADEQYF. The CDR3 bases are TGCAGTGCTGGATTAGCGGGAGGTGCGGACGAGCAGTACTTC.

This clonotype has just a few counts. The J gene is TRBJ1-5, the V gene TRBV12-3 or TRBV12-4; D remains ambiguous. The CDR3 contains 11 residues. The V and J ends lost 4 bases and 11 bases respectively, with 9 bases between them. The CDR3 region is CASSSSETQHF. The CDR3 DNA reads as TGTGCCAGCAGTTCGTCCGAGACCCAGCATTTT.

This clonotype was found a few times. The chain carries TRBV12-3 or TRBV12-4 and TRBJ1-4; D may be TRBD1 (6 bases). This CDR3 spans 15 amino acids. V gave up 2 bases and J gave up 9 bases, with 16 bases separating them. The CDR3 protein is CASSLNQGRVKKLFF. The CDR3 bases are TGTGCCAGCAGTTTAAACCAGGGGCGGGTAAAAAAACTGTTTTTT.

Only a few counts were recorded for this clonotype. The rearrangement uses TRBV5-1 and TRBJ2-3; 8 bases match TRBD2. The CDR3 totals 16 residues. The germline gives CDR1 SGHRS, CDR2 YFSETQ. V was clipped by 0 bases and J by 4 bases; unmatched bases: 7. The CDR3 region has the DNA TGCGCCAGCAGCTTGGAGGGCCTGCGGGGGGCAGATACGCAGTATTTT. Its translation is CASSLEGLRGADTQYF.

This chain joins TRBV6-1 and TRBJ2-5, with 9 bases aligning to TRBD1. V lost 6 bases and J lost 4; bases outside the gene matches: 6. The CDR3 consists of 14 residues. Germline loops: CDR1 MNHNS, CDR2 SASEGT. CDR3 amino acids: CASRGDRESETQYF. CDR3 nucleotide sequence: TGTGCCAGCAGGGGGGACAGGGAATCAGAGACCCAGTACTTC.

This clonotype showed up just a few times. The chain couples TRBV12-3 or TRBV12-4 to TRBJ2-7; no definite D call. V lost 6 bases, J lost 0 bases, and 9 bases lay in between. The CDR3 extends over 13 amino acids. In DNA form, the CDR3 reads TGTGCCAGCAGGGCAGCAAGCTCCTACGAGCAGTACTTC. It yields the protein CASRAASSYEQYF.

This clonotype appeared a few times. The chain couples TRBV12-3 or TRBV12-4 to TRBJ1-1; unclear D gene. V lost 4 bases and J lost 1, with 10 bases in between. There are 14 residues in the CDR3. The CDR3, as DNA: TGTGCCAGCAGTTATGGGGAACAGAACACTGAAGCTTTCTTT. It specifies CASSYGEQNTEAFF.

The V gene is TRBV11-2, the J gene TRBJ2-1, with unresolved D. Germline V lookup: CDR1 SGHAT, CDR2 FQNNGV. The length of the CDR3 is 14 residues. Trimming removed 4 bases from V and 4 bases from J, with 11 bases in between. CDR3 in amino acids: CASSSVTDYNEQFF. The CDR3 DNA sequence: TGTGCCAGCAGCTCAGTTACAGATTACAATGAGCAGTTCTTC.

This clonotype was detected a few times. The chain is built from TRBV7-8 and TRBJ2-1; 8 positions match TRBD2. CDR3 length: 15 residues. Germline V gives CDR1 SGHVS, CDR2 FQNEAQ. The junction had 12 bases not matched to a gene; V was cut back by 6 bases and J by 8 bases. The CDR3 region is CASSLTGTSIDEQFF. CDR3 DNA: TGTGCCAGCAGTTTGACCGGGACTAGTATCGATGAGCAGTTCTTC.

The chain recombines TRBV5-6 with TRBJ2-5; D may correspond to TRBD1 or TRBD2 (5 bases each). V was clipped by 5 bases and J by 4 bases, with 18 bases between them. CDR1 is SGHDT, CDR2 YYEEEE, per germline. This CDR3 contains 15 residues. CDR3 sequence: CASRRGPNLGETQYF. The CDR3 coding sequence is TGTGCCAGCAGACGGGGACCCAACCTTGGAGAGACCCAGTACTTC.

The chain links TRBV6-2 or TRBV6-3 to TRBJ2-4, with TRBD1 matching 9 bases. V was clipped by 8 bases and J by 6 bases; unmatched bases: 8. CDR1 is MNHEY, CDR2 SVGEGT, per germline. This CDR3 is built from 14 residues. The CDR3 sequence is CASQKSTGGNIQYF. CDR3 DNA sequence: TGTGCCAGCCAAAAATCGACAGGGGGAAACATTCAGTACTTC.

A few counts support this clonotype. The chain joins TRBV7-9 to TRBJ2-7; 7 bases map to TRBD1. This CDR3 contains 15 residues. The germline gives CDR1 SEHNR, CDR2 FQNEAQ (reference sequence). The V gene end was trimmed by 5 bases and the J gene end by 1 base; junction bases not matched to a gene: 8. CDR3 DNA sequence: TGTGCCAGCAGCCCCCGGGACAGCTTTTCCTACGAGCAGTACTTC. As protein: CASSPRDSFSYEQYF.

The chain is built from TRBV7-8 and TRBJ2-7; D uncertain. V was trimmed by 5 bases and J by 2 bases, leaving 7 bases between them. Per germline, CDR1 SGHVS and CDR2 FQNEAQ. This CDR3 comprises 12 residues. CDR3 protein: CASSRYTYEQYF. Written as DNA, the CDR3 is TGTGCCAGCAGCCGATATACCTACGAGCAGTACTTC.

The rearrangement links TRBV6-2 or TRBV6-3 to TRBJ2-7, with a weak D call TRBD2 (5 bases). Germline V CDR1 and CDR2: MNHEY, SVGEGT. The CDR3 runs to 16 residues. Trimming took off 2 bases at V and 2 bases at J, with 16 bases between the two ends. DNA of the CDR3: TGTGCCAGCAGTTACCGTGGCCGGACTTCAACCTACGAGCAGTACTTC. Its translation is CASSYRGRTSTYEQYF.

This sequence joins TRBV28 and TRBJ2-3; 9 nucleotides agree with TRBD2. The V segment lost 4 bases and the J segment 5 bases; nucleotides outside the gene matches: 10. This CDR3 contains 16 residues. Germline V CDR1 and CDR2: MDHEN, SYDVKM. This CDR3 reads CASSSPGTSSRDTQYF. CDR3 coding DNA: TGTGCCAGCAGTTCACCAGGGACTAGCTCGAGAGATACGCAGTATTTT.

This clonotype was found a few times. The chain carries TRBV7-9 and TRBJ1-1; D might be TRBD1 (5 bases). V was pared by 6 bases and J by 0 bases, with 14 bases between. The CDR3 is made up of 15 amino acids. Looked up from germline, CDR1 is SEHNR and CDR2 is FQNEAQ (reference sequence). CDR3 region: CASRRRQTMNTEAFF. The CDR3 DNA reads TGTGCCAGCAGACGCCGACAGACTATGAACACTGAAGCTTTCTTT.

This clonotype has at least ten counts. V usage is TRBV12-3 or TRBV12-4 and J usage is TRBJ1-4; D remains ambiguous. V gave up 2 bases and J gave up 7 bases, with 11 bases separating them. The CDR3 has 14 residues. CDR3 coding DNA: TGTGCCAGCAGTTTACTCCCCGACGGTGAAAAACTGTTTTTT. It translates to CASSLLPDGEKLFF.

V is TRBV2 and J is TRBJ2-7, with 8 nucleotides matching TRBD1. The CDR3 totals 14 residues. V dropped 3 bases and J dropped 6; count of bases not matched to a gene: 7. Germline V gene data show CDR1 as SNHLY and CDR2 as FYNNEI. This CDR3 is CASSEDRETSEQYF. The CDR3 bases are TGTGCCAGCAGTGAGGACAGGGAGACTTCCGAGCAGTACTTC.

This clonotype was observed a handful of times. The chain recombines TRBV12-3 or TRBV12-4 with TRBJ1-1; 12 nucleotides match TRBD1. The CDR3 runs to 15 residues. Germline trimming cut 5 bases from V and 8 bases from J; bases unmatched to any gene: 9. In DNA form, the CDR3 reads TGTGCCAGCAGTGGTTCCCGGGACAGGGGGCGCGAAGCTTTCTTT. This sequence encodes CASSGSRDRGREAFF.

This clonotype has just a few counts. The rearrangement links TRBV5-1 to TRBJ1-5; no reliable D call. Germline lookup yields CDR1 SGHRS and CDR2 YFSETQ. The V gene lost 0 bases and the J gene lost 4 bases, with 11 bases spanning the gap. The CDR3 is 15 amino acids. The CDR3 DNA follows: TGCGCCAGCAGCTTGGCGGGTGGCAGAAATCAGCCCCAGCATTTT. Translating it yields CASSLAGGRNQPQHF.

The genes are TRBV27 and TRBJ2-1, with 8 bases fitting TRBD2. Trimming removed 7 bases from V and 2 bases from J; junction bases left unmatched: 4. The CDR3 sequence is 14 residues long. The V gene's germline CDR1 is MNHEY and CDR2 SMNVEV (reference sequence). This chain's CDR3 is CASTPAGAYNEQFF. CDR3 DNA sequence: TGTGCCAGCACCCCAGCGGGAGCCTACAATGAGCAGTTCTTC.